These T cell receptor beta chains were read from a single sample in a study of blood T cell repertoires in COVID-19. Generated by immunoSEQ multiplex PCR, the TCRdb table keeps only in-frame clones and is missing some. The repertoire has 200,000 to 250,000 clones, less than 90% of them found once; the top ten carry about 20%. The sequencing sample was made of peripheral blood. All receptors come from a man aged 25-45 years with active or convalescent COVID-19. Each CDR3 is given with its conserved first and last residue. A D gene is named only where the DNA matches it firmly. Clone size appears in some rows only: once, few, many, or a class for an expanded clone.

J gene | V gene | clone size | D gene | CDR3 DNA | CDR3 protein
TRBJ2-2 | TRBV7-9 | . | TRBD1 | TGTGCCAGTAGTACACAGGGGAGCACCGGGGAGCTGTTTTTT | CASSTQGSTGELFF
TRBJ1-1 | TRBV3-1/TRBV3-2 | . | . | TGTGCCAGCAGCCAAGTGGGTCGGGGGAGATCTGAAGCTTTCTTT | CASSQVGRGRSEAFF
TRBJ2-3 | TRBV27 | . | TRBD1 | TGTGCCAGCACCTCCGGGACAGGGGGCACAGATACGCAGTATTTT | CASTSGTGGTDTQYF
TRBJ2-3 | TRBV7-8 | . | . | TGTGCCAGCAGCCACGGTGCGCCGTCAGATACGCAGTATTTT | CASSHGAPSDTQYF
TRBJ2-1 | TRBV13 | few | TRBD1 | TGTGCCAGCAGCCCGCCGGACAGGGGACACAATGAGCAGTTCTTC | CASSPPDRGHNEQFF
TRBJ1-5 | TRBV27 | once | . | TGTGCCAGCAGTTTATACGGTAGCAATCAGCCCCAGCATTTT | CASSLYGSNQPQHF
TRBJ2-4 | TRBV9 | . | . | TGTGCCAGCAGCGTAGCTGGCCAAAAATCCATTCAGTACTTC | CASSVAGQKSIQYF
TRBJ1-5 | TRBV7-2 | . | TRBD1 | TGTGCCAGCAGCCCCCGAGGGGGCGCGGGGCAGCCCCAGCATTTT | CASSPRGGAGQPQHF
TRBJ2-1 | TRBV11-3 | . | . | TGTGCCAGCAGCTTTGGTAGTCATGAGCAGTTCTTC | CASSFGSHEQFF
TRBJ2-1 | TRBV18 | . | TRBD2 | TGTGCCAGCTCACCGCGAGGGACTAGCGGGGGGAGTGAGCAGTTCTTC | CASSPRGTSGGSEQFF
TRBJ2-3 | TRBV3-1/TRBV3-2 | . | TRBD2 | TGTGCCAGCAGCCATCGACTAGCCGGCACAGATACGCAGTATTTT | CASSHRLAGTDTQYF
TRBJ1-3 | TRBV12-3/TRBV12-4 | . | . | TGTGCCAGCAGTTTAGAAGCCGGAAACACCATATATTTT | CASSLEAGNTIYF
TRBJ1-1 | TRBV19 | . | TRBD1 | TGTGCCAGTAGTATCCCGACAGGGAAGAACACTGAAGCTTTCTTT | CASSIPTGKNTEAFF
TRBJ1-6 | TRBV4-1 | . | . | TGCGCCAGCGGACAGAGGGAAAATTCACCCCTCCACTTT | CASGQRENSPLHF
TRBJ1-1 | TRBV28 | . | TRBD1 | TGTGCCAGCAGGTCGGGACAGCCCGAAGCTTTCTTT | CASRSGQPEAFF
TRBJ2-3 | TRBV18 | . | TRBD1 | TGTGCCAGCTCACCACGGGGACAGGGCCCTCGCACAGATACGCAGTATTTT | CASSPRGQGPRTDTQYF
TRBJ2-7 | TRBV9 | . | TRBD1 | TGTGCCAGCAGCGTACGTGGGACAGGGTCGGGGGAGCAGTACTTC | CASSVRGTGSGEQYF
TRBJ1-2 | TRBV4-3 | few | . | TGCGCCAGCAGCCAAGGTCAGGGCTGGGGCTACACCTTC | CASSQGQGWGYTF
TRBJ2-2 | TRBV5-1 | few | TRBD2 | TGCGCCAGCAGCTATGAGCTAGCGGGTGGTTCCGGGGAGCTGTTTTTT | CASSYELAGGSGELFF
TRBJ2-7 | TRBV5-1 | . | TRBD1 | TGCGCCAGCAGTTCCGAACCACAGGGGACCGGCCCCTGGGAGCAGTACTTC | CASSSEPQGTGPWEQYF
TRBJ2-7 | TRBV5-1 | . | . | TGCGCCAGCAGCGACGTCACAGGGTCCGGGGGGGAGCAGTACTTC | CASSDVTGSGGEQYF
TRBJ2-7 | TRBV4-1 | . | . | TGCGCCAGCAGCCAAGGCGGCGGCTACCCCTACGAGCAGTACTTC | CASSQGGGYPYEQYF
TRBJ1-1 | TRBV12-3/TRBV12-4 | . | . | TGTGCCAGCAGCCGATCAGGGGCCCCGGGGGCTTTCTTT | CASSRSGAPGAFF
TRBJ2-1 | TRBV13 | . | . | TGTGCCAGCAGCTTAGAGCTCAACAATGAGCAGTTCTTC | CASSLELNNEQFF
TRBJ2-3 | TRBV30 | . | TRBD2 | TGTGCCTGGAGTTTAGGCGGGGGGGCCTCGGATACGCAGTATTTT | CAWSLGGGASDTQYF
TRBJ1-2 | TRBV29-1 | . | TRBD1 | TGCAGCGTTGATGCAGGGGGCTATGGCTACACCTTC | CSVDAGGYGYTF
TRBJ2-1 | TRBV7-2 | . | TRBD1 | TGTGCCAGCAGCTTCGTCACAGGGGGGAGCCATGAGCAGTTCTTC | CASSFVTGGSHEQFF
TRBJ2-3 | TRBV9 | . | TRBD2 | TGTGCCAGCGGGACTAGCGGAGCTGATACGCAGTATTTT | CASGTSGADTQYF
TRBJ2-7 | TRBV28 | few | . | TGTGCCAGCAGCTCCCCTCCCCACGAGCAGTACTTC | CASSSPPHEQYF
TRBJ2-5 | TRBV7-3 | once | . | TGTGCCAGCAGCTTAGGGTCTGGGCGGGAAGAGACCCAGTACTTC | CASSLGSGREETQYF
TRBJ2-6 | TRBV5-6 | . | . | TGTGCCAGCAGTCTCCAACACTACTCTGGGGCCAACGTCCTGACTTTC | CASSLQHYSGANVLTF
TRBJ1-1 | TRBV3-1/TRBV3-2 | . | . | TGTGCCAGCAGCTCCGGGGGGGGGTTGAACACTGAAGCTTTCTTT | CASSSGGGLNTEAFF
TRBJ1-1 | TRBV12-3/TRBV12-4 | . | TRBD1 | TGTGCCAGCAGCCAAAAGGGGGCCGCAGCTTTCTTT | CASSQKGAAAFF
TRBJ2-7 | TRBV7-8 | . | . | TGTGCCAGCAGCTTCAATCCCAGGAAGGGGTCCTACGAGCAGTACTTC | CASSFNPRKGSYEQYF
TRBJ2-7 | TRBV6-5 | . | TRBD1 | TGTGCCAGCAGTTCACGACAGGGGTCCCACGAGCAGTACTTC | CASSSRQGSHEQYF
TRBJ1-1 | TRBV9 | . | TRBD1 | TGTGCCAGCAGCGTAGGGGCAGGGGGAGGCACTGAAGCTTTCTTT | CASSVGAGGGTEAFF
TRBJ1-6 | TRBV3-1/TRBV3-2 | . | . | TGTGCCAGCAGCCAAGGGTTGACGGGATTATTGAGCTCCTATAATTCACCCCTCCACTTT | CASSQGLTGLLSSYNSPLHF
TRBJ2-2 | TRBV27 | once | . | TGTGCCAGCAGTTTCCGCCAGGGAACCGGGGAGCTGTTTTTT | CASSFRQGTGELFF
TRBJ2-1 | TRBV18 | . | . | TGTGCCAGCTCACCGAACCCCCCTCAGGGCGTCGGTGAGCAGTTCTTC | CASSPNPPQGVGEQFF
TRBJ2-7 | TRBV7-7 | . | . | TGTGCCAGCAGCTTAGAACCGGGCTACGAGCAGTACTTC | CASSLEPGYEQYF
TRBJ2-7 | TRBV10-3 | . | TRBD2 | TGTGCCATCAGTGAGCCAGGGACTAGCGGGATGGGGTTGAGCTACGAGCAGTACTTC | CAISEPGTSGMGLSYEQYF
TRBJ2-5 | TRBV28 | once | TRBD2 | TGTGCCAGCAGTCCGAATCGGGGAGGGAAGGAGACCCAGTACTTC | CASSPNRGGKETQYF
TRBJ2-5 | TRBV7-2 | . | TRBD2 | TGTGCCAGCAGCTTAGCGGGGAGGGGAGAGACCCAGTACTTC | CASSLAGRGETQYF
TRBJ2-1 | TRBV27 | once | TRBD1 | TGTGCCACGGGGGCAGGGGGCAGTGATGAGCAGTTCTTC | CATGAGGSDEQFF
TRBJ1-4 | TRBV25-1 | . | . | TGTGCCAGCAGGGCCGAGGTAGGGGGAAATGAAAAACTGTTTTTT | CASRAEVGGNEKLFF
TRBJ1-1 | TRBV2 | . | . | TGTGCCAGCAGTGAATTTTTGGGGCAGCTGATGAACACTGAAGCTTTCTTT | CASSEFLGQLMNTEAFF
TRBJ2-1 | TRBV28 | . | . | TGTGCCAGCGCCCCCGGGGATGTCGGGGGGCCATACAATGAGCAGTTCTTC | CASAPGDVGGPYNEQFF
TRBJ2-5 | TRBV5-4 | few | . | TGTGCCAGCAGCTTGACCGGGAGCCAAGAGACCCAGTACTTC | CASSLTGSQETQYF
TRBJ2-3 | TRBV7-9 | . | TRBD2 | TGTGCCAGCAGCTCCCCGGGGGGGCCAAGAGATACGCAGTATTTT | CASSSPGGPRDTQYF
TRBJ2-2 | TRBV5-8 | . | . | TGTGCCAGCAGGTCTAGAAGGAACACCGGGGAGCTGTTTTTT | CASRSRRNTGELFF
TRBJ1-6 | TRBV3-1/TRBV3-2 | . | TRBD1 | TGTGCCAGCAGCCAGGCCGGGACAGGGAATTCACCCCTCCACTTT | CASSQAGTGNSPLHF
TRBJ2-1 | TRBV11-2 | once | TRBD2 | TGTGCCAGCAGCTTAGTACTAGCGGCTTTACCATGTGAGCAGTTCTTC | CASSLVLAALPCEQFF
TRBJ1-1 | TRBV4-1 | . | . | TGCGCCAGCAGCCAAGCGGACAGTAACACTGAAGCTTTCTTT | CASSQADSNTEAFF
TRBJ2-5 | TRBV3-1/TRBV3-2 | . | TRBD2 | TGTGCCAGCAGCCAGTCTAGCGGGGCCCCCCAAGAGACCCAGTACTTC | CASSQSSGAPQETQYF
TRBJ2-3 | TRBV3-1/TRBV3-2 | few | TRBD2 | TGTGCCAGCAGCCCGACTAGCGGTAGCACAGATACGCAGTATTTT | CASSPTSGSTDTQYF
TRBJ1-2 | TRBV19 | . | . | TGTGCCAGTAGTATCGAGGGGACTCGGTCTAACTATGGCTACACCTTC | CASSIEGTRSNYGYTF
TRBJ1-4 | TRBV11-2 | . | . | TGTGCCAGCAGCTTAGGGCCCCTGGAGGGTCCTAATGAAAAACTGTTTTTT | CASSLGPLEGPNEKLFF
TRBJ2-7 | TRBV28 | . | TRBD1 | TGTGCCAGCAGTTCGACAGGGGAACCAGGGTGGGAGCAGTACTTC | CASSSTGEPGWEQYF
TRBJ2-1 | TRBV7-2 | . | TRBD1 | TGTGCCAGCAGCTTAGCGATGACAGGGGGCAATGAGCAGTTCTTC | CASSLAMTGGNEQFF
TRBJ1-1 | TRBV19 | . | . | TGTGCTTCCCATCCGACGGGGGGCACTGAAGCTTTCTTT | CASHPTGGTEAFF